The 12 T cell receptor beta chains in this list originate from one sample, sequenced in a study of OX40 agonist ivuxolimab in advanced cancers. Using immunoSEQ multiplex PCR, the repertoire was profiled, and TCRdb retains in-frame clones only, with some absent. The data show under 50,000 clones, more than 70% seen once. Specimen: CD4+ or CD8+ T cells sorted from blood, collected in a trial of the OX40 agonist ivuxolimab. The receptors were gathered from an adult with an advanced solid tumor such as melanoma, head and neck, liver or kidney cancer.

This chain joins TRBV2 and TRBJ1-5; D gene ambiguous. The CDR3 contains 15 residues. Trimming shortened V by 4 bases and J by 1 base, and 11 bases separated the two germline ends. CDR1 and CDR2 from the germline V gene are SNHLY and FYNNEI. CDR3 sequence (DNA): TGTGCCAGCAGTGGGACGTTGGGCAGCAATCAGCCCCAGCATTTT. Translation: CASSGTLGSNQPQHF.

V is TRBV15 and J is TRBJ1-4, with 8 bases matching TRBD1. The CDR3 runs to 16 residues. CDR1 is LNHNV and CDR2 is YYDKDF in the germline V gene (reference sequence). V dropped 5 bases and J dropped 7; count of bases not matched to a gene: 12. The CDR3 loop is CATSDRGLLSLEKLFF. The CDR3 DNA is TGTGCCACCAGCGACAGGGGCCTCCTTAGTCTTGAAAAACTGTTTTTT.

The gene calls are TRBV6-1 and TRBJ2-1, with TRBD1 matching 10 bases. The CDR3 extends over 13 amino acids. Germline trimming cut 6 bases from V and 5 bases from J; bases unmatched to any gene: 1. Germline V gives CDR1 MNHNS, CDR2 SASEGT. CDR3 amino acids: CASRGTGDNEQFF. In DNA form, the CDR3 reads TGTGCCAGCAGGGGGACAGGGGACAATGAGCAGTTCTTC.

The sample holds a few counts of this clone. The CDR3 loop is CASGTSQGFRDTEAFF. In nucleotides, the CDR3 is TGTGCTAGTGGAACATCCCAGGGGTTCCGAGACACTGAAGCTTTCTTT. V gene TRBV12-5 combines with J gene TRBJ1-1; a weak D match, TRBD1 (6 bases). Deletions cut 6 bases from V and 3 bases from J, with 20 bases between. CDR1 is LGHNT, CDR2 FRNRAP, per germline. The length of the CDR3 is 16 residues.

Relative to its sample, this clone is medium-sized. J is TRBJ1-5 and V is TRBV23-1; a weak D match, TRBD1 (5 bases). TRBV23-1 belongs to the ORF category, with a function that is uncertain. V lost 4 bases to trimming and J lost 5 bases, with 18 bases between them. The CDR3 runs 16 residues. This chain's CDR3 is CASSRPSRVSYQPQHF. CDR3 DNA sequence: TGCGCCAGCAGTCGCCCCTCCAGGGTCTCCTATCAGCCCCAGCATTTT.

This chain joins TRBV27 and TRBJ2-1, with a possible D match to TRBD1 (6 bases). Germline CDR1 is MNHEY and CDR2 is SMNVEV (reference sequence). There are 15 residues in the CDR3. V lost 4 bases, J lost 5 bases, and 15 bases lay in between. The CDR3 loop reads CASSWPGVRDNEQFF. As DNA, the CDR3 is TGTGCCAGCAGTTGGCCAGGGGTTCGAGACAATGAGCAGTTCTTC.

The chain is built from TRBV7-9 and TRBJ2-2; D is perhaps TRBD1 (5 bases). The CDR3 is 16 residues long. Trimming took 3 bases from V and 1 from J, leaving 12 bases between them. CDR1 is SEHNR and CDR2 is FQNEAQ in the germline V gene (reference sequence). The CDR3 bases are TGTGCCAGCAGCTTCTATAGGGGCGGGAACACCGGGGAGCTGTTTTTT. Amino acid sequence: CASSFYRGGNTGELFF.

In its sample, this clone was seen a few times. The V and J genes are TRBV10-2 and TRBJ1-6; D ambiguous. In germline, CDR1 is WSHSY, CDR2 SAAADI. V shed 5 bases and J shed 5 bases, with 25 bases lying between them. The CDR3 is made up of 19 amino acids. The CDR3 DNA follows: TGCGCCAGCAGTCCAAGAGGACTACGCACACTGCGCCATAATTCACCCCTCCACTTT. This translates into CASSPRGLRTLRHNSPLHF.

The rearrangement joins TRBV4-2 to TRBJ2-3; TRBD1 aligns across 7 bases. Germline V gene data show CDR1 as LGHNA and CDR2 as YNFKEQ. V shed 7 bases and J 5 bases; nucleotides not matched to a gene: 9. The CDR3 consists of 14 residues. The CDR3 spells CASKKGQPQDTQYF. Here the CDR3 DNA reads TGTGCCAGCAAGAAGGGACAGCCGCAAGATACGCAGTATTTT.

V is TRBV5-1 and J is TRBJ1-3, with a weak D call TRBD1 (5 bases). The CDR3 contains 17 residues. CDR1 and CDR2 from the germline V gene are SGHRS and YFSETQ. Trimming removed 6 bases at V and 4 bases at J, with 23 bases between. DNA for the CDR3: TGCGCCAGCAAGAGGGGAGACTTCGACAGTAGGGGAAACACCATATATTTT. Its translation: CASKRGDFDSRGNTIYF.

The V gene is TRBV6-1, the J gene TRBJ2-3; 7 nucleotides match TRBD2. J was trimmed by 2 bases and V by 4 bases; bases with no gene match: 3. The germline CDR1 and CDR2 sequences are MNHNS and SASEGT. The CDR3 extends over 14 amino acids. CDR3 protein: CASSVTSATDTQYF. Here the CDR3 DNA reads TGTGCCAGCAGTGTTACTAGCGCCACAGATACGCAGTATTTT.

V and J are TRBV7-3 and TRBJ1-1; D is uncertain. The germline V gene has CDR1 SGHTA and CDR2 FQGTGA. The CDR3 contains 14 residues. V was clipped by 2 bases and J by 0 bases, with 7 bases between them. CDR3 nucleotide sequence: TGTGCCAGCAGCTTAGGGAAGGTGAACACTGAAGCTTTCTTT. This translates into CASSLGKVNTEAFF.